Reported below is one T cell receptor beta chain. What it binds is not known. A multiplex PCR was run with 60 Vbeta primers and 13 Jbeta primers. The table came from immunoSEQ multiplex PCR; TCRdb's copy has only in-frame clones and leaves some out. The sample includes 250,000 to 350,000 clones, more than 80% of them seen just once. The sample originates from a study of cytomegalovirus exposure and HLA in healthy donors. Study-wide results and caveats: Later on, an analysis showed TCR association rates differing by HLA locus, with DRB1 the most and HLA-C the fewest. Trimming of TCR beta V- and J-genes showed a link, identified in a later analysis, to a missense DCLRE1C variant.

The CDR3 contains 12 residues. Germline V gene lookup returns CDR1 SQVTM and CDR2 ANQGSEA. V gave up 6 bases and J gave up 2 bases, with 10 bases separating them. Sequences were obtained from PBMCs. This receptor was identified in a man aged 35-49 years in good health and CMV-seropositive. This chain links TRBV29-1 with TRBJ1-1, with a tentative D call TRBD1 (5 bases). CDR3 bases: TGCAGCGTCTCGGGACTCAACACTGAAGCTTTCTTT. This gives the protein CSVSGLNTEAFF.